The 32 T cell receptor beta chains in this list originate from one sample, sequenced in a study of cytomegalovirus exposure and HLA in healthy donors. The PCR was carried out with 60 Vbeta primers and 13 Jbeta primers. The data were produced by immunoSEQ multiplex PCR, yet TCRdb's version contains in-frame clones alone and is incomplete. The top ten clones hold around 3.2% of a sample with about 140,000 clones, 75% of them seen once. Sequencing used PBMCs. The receptors derive from a man aged 40-55 years in good health and CMV-seronegative.

This clone was detected a few times. The chain couples TRBV9 to TRBJ2-5; D call uncertain. CDR3 length: 14 residues. Per the germline V gene, CDR1 is SGDLS and CDR2 is YYNGEE. The V and J ends lost 1 base and 5 bases respectively, with 12 bases between them. The DNA of the CDR3 is TGTGCCAGCAGCGTAAGACACCTATGGGAGACCCAGTACTTC. Its translation is CASSVRHLWETQYF.

The chain is built from TRBV5-8 and TRBJ1-5; D unresolved. Germline lookup yields CDR1 SGHTS and CDR2 YDEGEE. The ends were cut back, 0 bases at V and 0 bases at J, with 7 bases in the middle. The CDR3 loop spans 15 amino acids. CDR3 DNA sequence: TGTGCCAGCAGCTTGGACGGTTATAGCAATCAGCCCCAGCATTTT. Protein product: CASSLDGYSNQPQHF.

V gene TRBV4-1 combines with J gene TRBJ2-1, with D maybe TRBD1 (5 bases). The V gene's germline CDR1 is MGHRA and CDR2 YSYEKL. The ends were cut back, 1 base at V and 9 bases at J, with 10 bases in the middle. The CDR3 spans 13 residues. CDR3 bases: TGCGCCAGCAGCCAAGTTCCAAGGGGTGAGCAGTTCTTC. Protein product: CASSQVPRGEQFF.

This clone was seen a few times. The rearrangement links TRBV5-1 to TRBJ1-1; 8 positions match TRBD1. The CDR3 runs to 13 residues. Germline CDR1 SGHRS, CDR2 YFSETQ. The ends lost 6 bases at V and 10 bases at J; junction bases unmatched: 11. The DNA for the CDR3 is TGCGCCAGCACCGTCGGACAGGGATTTGGAGCTTTCTTT. The encoded protein is CASTVGQGFGAFF.

To note about this clone: The identical CDR3 is also encoded by other nucleotide sequences in the sample. The rearrangement links TRBV2 to TRBJ1-3; D not certain. Germline V lookup: CDR1 SNHLY, CDR2 FYNNEI. V lost 5 bases, J lost 0 bases, and 8 bases lay in between. CDR3 length: 14 residues. For the CDR3, the DNA is TGTGCCAGCAGTCAAGATATCTCTGGAAACACCATATATTTT. As protein: CASSQDISGNTIYF.

V usage is TRBV27 and J usage is TRBJ2-2, with 9 bases aligning to TRBD1. V was pared by 5 bases and J by 8 bases, with 6 bases of the junction left unmatched. CDR1 is MNHEY, CDR2 SMNVEV, per germline (reference sequence). The CDR3 is 14 amino acids. CDR3 loop: CASSPTTGGGELFF. CDR3 in DNA: TGTGCCAGCAGTCCCACGACAGGGGGTGGGGAGCTGTTTTTT.

The chain recombines TRBV7-8 with TRBJ1-3; D is perhaps TRBD1 (5 bases). Trimming shortened V by 0 bases and J by 4 bases, and 16 bases separated the two germline ends. CDR3 length equals 17 residues. CDR1 SGHVS and CDR2 FQNEAQ come from the germline V gene. This CDR3 is CASSLAGRAGFGNTIYF. In DNA form, the CDR3 reads TGTGCCAGCAGCTTAGCGGGCAGGGCAGGGTTCGGAAACACCATATATTTT.

The rearrangement joins TRBV18 to TRBJ1-4; D is ambiguous. Looked up from germline, CDR1 is KGHSH and CDR2 is LQKENI. V was pared by 3 bases and J by 3 bases, with 14 bases between. CDR3 length: 16 amino acids. This chain's CDR3 is CASSPLPAGPNEKLFF. CDR3 sequence (DNA): TGTGCCAGCTCACCTCTCCCGGCAGGCCCTAATGAAAAACTGTTTTTT.

The V and J genes are TRBV5-1 and TRBJ1-1, with D perhaps matching TRBD1 (5 bases). The V gene's germline CDR1 is SGHRS and CDR2 YFSETQ. V was pared by 0 bases and J by 3 bases, with 12 bases between. The CDR3 length is 15 residues. The CDR3 bases are TGCGCCAGCAGCTTGGTCTTAGGAGGGGACACTGAAGCTTTCTTT. Its protein is CASSLVLGGDTEAFF. Based on the CDR3 plus reference TRBV5-1 and TRBJ1-1, the full variable domain is KAGVTQTPRYLIKTRGQQVTLSCSPISGHRSVSWYQQTPGQGLQFLFEYFSETQRNKGNFPGRFSGRQFSNSRSEMNVSTLELGDSALYLCASSLVLGGDTEAFFGQGTRLTVV.

The CDR3 reads CSVEGTGFYNEQFF. Here the CDR3 DNA reads TGCAGCGTTGAAGGGACAGGGTTCTACAATGAGCAGTTCTTC. The chain combines TRBV29-1 with TRBJ2-1, with 8 bases lining up with TRBD1. Germline V gene sequence: CDR1 SQVTM, CDR2 ANQGSEA. V lost 1 base and J lost 3; bases outside the gene matches: 2. The CDR3 has 14 residues.

V is TRBV15 and J is TRBJ2-1; 14 bases line up with TRBD2. V lost 2 bases, J lost 6 bases, and 12 bases stayed unmatched. The CDR3 spans 19 residues. Germline lookup yields CDR1 LNHNV and CDR2 YYDKDF (reference sequence). The CDR3 protein is CATSRNPGLAGATFNEQFF. The CDR3 bases are TGTGCCACCAGCAGAAATCCGGGACTAGCGGGGGCAACTTTCAATGAGCAGTTCTTC.

The chain carries TRBV19 and TRBJ1-1; TRBD1 is a possible D gene (5 bases). The CDR3 spans 13 residues. The V and J ends lost 5 bases and 11 bases respectively, with 18 bases between them. Germline assignment: CDR1 LNHDA and CDR2 SQIVND (reference sequence). The CDR3 here is CASSLNGGSWAFF. The CDR3 region has the DNA TGTGCCAGTAGTTTGAATGGGGGGAGCTGGGCTTTCTTT.

The rearrangement joins TRBV11-2 to TRBJ2-2, with a tentative D call TRBD2 (7 bases). Between the trimmed V and J ends, which lost 5 bases and 6 bases, there was a span of 13 bases. CDR1 and CDR2 (germline): SGHAT, FQNNGV. The length of the CDR3 is 14 residues. CDR3 nucleotide sequence: TGTGCCAGCAGCCCACAGGGAGGGTCCGGGGAGCTGTTTTTT. As protein: CASSPQGGSGELFF.

V gene TRBV11-2 combines with J gene TRBJ2-7; weak D call: TRBD1 (6 bases). Trimming cost V 3 bases and J 2 bases, with 14 bases left between them. Germline CDR1 reads SGHAT; CDR2 reads FQNNGV. The CDR3 contains 15 residues. Here the CDR3 reads CASSFSLGAPYEQYF. The CDR3 DNA follows: TGTGCCAGCAGCTTTTCTCTGGGGGCCCCCTACGAGCAGTACTTC.

This clone was observed once. The chain is built from TRBV11-3 and TRBJ2-1; 8 positions agree with TRBD2. This CDR3 is 15 amino acids long. V was pared by 1 base and J by 4 bases, with 3 bases of the junction left unmatched. CDR1 and CDR2 (germline): SGHNT, YENEEA. Here the CDR3 DNA reads TGTGCCAGCAGCTTAGGCGGGGGGACGTACAATGAGCAGTTCTTC. Protein sequence: CASSLGGGTYNEQFF. Together with reference TRBV11-3 and TRBJ2-1, the CDR3 gives the full variable domain: EAGVVQSPRYKIIEKKQPVAFWCNPISGHNTLYWYLQNLGQGPELLIRYENEEAVDDSQLPKDRFSAERLKGVDSTLKIQPAELGDSAVYLCASSLGGGTYNEQFFGPGTRLTVL.

CDR3 amino acids: CAWTRQRYGYTF. CDR3 nucleotide sequence: TGTGCCTGGACACGACAGCGCTATGGCTACACCTTC. The rearrangement uses TRBV30 and TRBJ1-2; D might be TRBD1 (5 bases). The CDR3 is made up of 12 amino acids. Germline CDR1 is GTSNPN and CDR2 is SVGIG (reference sequence). With 4 bases removed from V and 4 bases from J, the gap between germline ends came to 10 bases.

This clone was seen a single time. The CDR3 DNA sequence: TGCGCCAGCAGCTTGGCCCAGCGGAACACAGATACGCAGTATTTT. The encoded protein is CASSLAQRNTDTQYF. The chain joins TRBV5-1 to TRBJ2-3, with D possibly TRBD2 on 5 matching bases. Germline V gives CDR1 SGHRS, CDR2 YFSETQ. The V and J ends lost 0 bases and 2 bases respectively, with 10 bases between them. This CDR3 comprises 15 residues.

The CDR3 region has the DNA TGTGCCAGCAGCTCGGAGGAGTTCACCTACAATGAGCAGTTCTTC. Protein product: CASSSEEFTYNEQFF. V is TRBV5-6 and J is TRBJ2-1; D may be TRBD2 (5 bases). The CDR3 length is 15 residues. Trimming left V 3 bases short and J 2 bases short, with 12 bases between. Germline CDR1 SGHDT, CDR2 YYEEEE.

This sequence joins TRBV5-1 and TRBJ1-2, with 8 bases aligning to TRBD1. The V and J ends lost 0 bases and 7 bases, in that order; junction bases with no gene match: 11. Germline CDR1 is SGHRS and CDR2 is YFSETQ. The CDR3 has 16 residues. The CDR3 loop is CASSLGTPRGLRGYTF. The DNA of the CDR3 is TGCGCCAGCAGCTTGGGGACCCCCAGGGGGCTGCGTGGCTACACCTTC.

For the CDR3, the DNA is TGTGCCAGCTCACGACAGGGATTCGGGCAGCCCCAGCATTTT. This encodes CASSRQGFGQPQHF. This chain connects TRBV18 to TRBJ1-5; 7 bases fit TRBD1. Germline values: CDR1 KGHSH, CDR2 LQKENI. The CDR3 is 14 amino acids. V gave up 4 bases and J gave up 7 bases; unmatched junction bases: 7.

This chain connects TRBV5-4 to TRBJ1-1; TRBD1 agrees at 9 bases. The CDR3 is made up of 15 amino acids. The V and J ends lost 3 bases and 4 bases, in that order; junction bases with no gene match: 7. The germline V gene has CDR1 SGHNT and CDR2 YYREEE (reference sequence). CDR3 DNA sequence: TGTGCCAGCAGCTCGGGCGACAGGGGGTTCACTGAAGCTTTCTTT. Its translation is CASSSGDRGFTEAFF.

The rearrangement uses TRBV27 and TRBJ2-7; D is perhaps TRBD1 (5 bases). The germline V and J ends were trimmed by 2 bases and 5 bases, with 16 bases remaining between them. The germline gives CDR1 MNHEY, CDR2 SMNVEV (reference sequence). This CDR3 has 15 residues. This CDR3 is CASSLGPGRVHEQYF. The CDR3 DNA sequence: TGTGCCAGCAGTTTAGGTCCCGGCAGGGTTCACGAGCAGTACTTC.

Regarding this clone: Other DNA sequences in the same sample also yield this CDR3. The chain joins TRBV5-6 to TRBJ2-2; D gene unclear. This CDR3 comprises 15 residues. Trimming stripped 5 bases from V and 4 bases from J, with 15 bases between. Germline-derived CDR1 and CDR2 are SGHDT and YYEEEE. The CDR3 spells CASSEPQRPTGELFF. DNA for the CDR3: TGTGCCAGCAGTGAACCCCAGCGCCCCACCGGGGAGCTGTTTTTT.

This chain connects TRBV19 to TRBJ1-2, with 9 positions matching TRBD1. The germline V gene encodes CDR1 LNHDA and CDR2 SQIVND (reference sequence). With 3 bases clipped from V and 4 bases from J, the junction kept 3 bases outside the gene matches. This CDR3 comprises 14 residues. The CDR3 bases are TGTGCCAGTAGTATTACAGGGGGCTCCTATGGCTACACCTTC. Translating gives CASSITGGSYGYTF.

This chain links TRBV9 with TRBJ2-1; D may be TRBD2 (5 bases). The ends were cut back, 6 bases at V and 0 bases at J, with 16 bases in the middle. Germline V gene data show CDR1 as SGDLS and CDR2 as YYNGEE. The CDR3 sequence is 16 residues long. The CDR3 is CASTQRTDSSYNEQFF. CDR3 DNA: TGTGCCAGCACCCAAAGGACTGATAGCTCCTACAATGAGCAGTTCTTC.

The V gene is TRBV5-1, the J gene TRBJ2-3; the D gene is possibly TRBD1 (6 bases). Germline V gene sequence: CDR1 SGHRS, CDR2 YFSETQ. With 2 bases removed from V and 1 base from J, the gap between germline ends came to 8 bases. The CDR3 sequence is 14 residues long. This chain's CDR3 is CASSFRQGTDTQYF. In nucleotides, the CDR3 is TGCGCCAGCAGCTTTAGACAGGGCACAGATACGCAGTATTTT.

The chain has TRBV19 and TRBJ2-1, with TRBD2 matching over 9 bases. The CDR3 is 15 amino acids. The germline gives CDR1 LNHDA, CDR2 SQIVND (reference sequence). Trimming took 5 bases from V and 5 from J; bases not matched to a gene: 7. This CDR3 reads CASSRRGGGNNEQFF. DNA of the CDR3: TGTGCCAGTAGTCGGCGCGGGGGGGGAAACAATGAGCAGTTCTTC. The variable domain in full, with the rest retrieved from reference TRBV19 and TRBJ2-1, is DGGITQSPKYLFRKEGQNVTLSCEQNLNHDAMYWYRQDPGQGLRLIYYSQIVNDFQKGDIAEGYSVSREKKESFPLTVTSAQKNPTAFYLCASSRRGGGNNEQFFGPGTRLTVL.

The chain recombines TRBV29-1 with TRBJ2-2, with D possibly being TRBD1 (6 bases). Germline loops: CDR1 SQVTM, CDR2 ANQGSEA. V was cut by 4 bases and J by 1 base, with 16 bases left in between. CDR3 length: 16 amino acids. CDR3 residues: CSVATSGTRNTGELFF. The DNA for the CDR3 is TGCAGCGTTGCCACCTCCGGGACAAGGAACACCGGGGAGCTGTTTTTT.

A few counts support this clone. The chain recombines TRBV14 with TRBJ2-1; TRBD2 agrees at 7 bases. J gave up 2 bases and V 4 bases, and 5 bases lay outside the gene matches. The CDR3 extends over 15 amino acids. Germline assignment: CDR1 SGHDN and CDR2 FVKESK. CDR3 protein: CASSLAGLAYNEQFF. In DNA form, the CDR3 reads TGTGCCAGCAGCCTAGCCGGACTAGCCTACAATGAGCAGTTCTTC.

The chain carries TRBV7-9 and TRBJ2-2; D perhaps matches TRBD2 (5 bases). The V and J ends lost 4 bases and 5 bases respectively, with 14 bases between them. Germline V gene lookup returns CDR1 SEHNR and CDR2 FQNEAQ (reference sequence). The CDR3 contains 15 residues. CDR3 bases: TGTGCCAGCAGCTGGGCTGCGGGTCATACCGGGGAGCTGTTTTTT. It encodes CASSWAAGHTGELFF.

The CDR3, as DNA: TGTGCCAGCAGTTACTCATGGGTTCGGGACGAGCAGTACTTC. Protein: CASSYSWVRDEQYF. The J gene is TRBJ2-7, the V gene TRBV6-6; D gene uncertain. V was cut by 0 bases and J by 5 bases, with 11 bases left in between. Germline V gene data show CDR1 as MNHNY and CDR2 as SVGAGI (reference sequence). The CDR3 runs to 14 residues.

V gene TRBV5-4 combines with J gene TRBJ1-2; TRBD1 aligns across 11 bases. The CDR3 runs to 15 residues. Trimming at V came to 4 bases and at J to 4 bases, leaving 6 bases not matched to a gene. Germline values: CDR1 SGHNT, CDR2 YYREEE (reference sequence). The CDR3 here is CASSRTGGVRYGYTF. CDR3 coding DNA: TGTGCCAGCAGCCGGACAGGGGGCGTTCGCTATGGCTACACCTTC.